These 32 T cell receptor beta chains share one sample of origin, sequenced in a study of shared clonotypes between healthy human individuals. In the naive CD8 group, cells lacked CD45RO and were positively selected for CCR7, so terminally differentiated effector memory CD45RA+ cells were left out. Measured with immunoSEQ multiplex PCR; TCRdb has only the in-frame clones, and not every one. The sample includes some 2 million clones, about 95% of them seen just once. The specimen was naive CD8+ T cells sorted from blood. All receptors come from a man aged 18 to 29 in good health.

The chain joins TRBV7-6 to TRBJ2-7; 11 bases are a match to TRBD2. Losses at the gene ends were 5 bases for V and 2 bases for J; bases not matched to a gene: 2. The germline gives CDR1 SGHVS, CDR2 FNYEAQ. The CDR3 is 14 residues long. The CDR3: CASSPSGRTYEQYF. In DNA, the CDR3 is TGTGCCAGCAGCCCTAGCGGGAGGACCTACGAGCAGTACTTC.

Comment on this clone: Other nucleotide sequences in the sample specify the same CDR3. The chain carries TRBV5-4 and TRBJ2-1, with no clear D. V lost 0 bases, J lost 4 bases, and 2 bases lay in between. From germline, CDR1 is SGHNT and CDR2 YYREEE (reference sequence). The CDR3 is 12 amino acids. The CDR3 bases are TGTGCCAGCAGCTTGGAATACAATGAGCAGTTCTTC. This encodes CASSLEYNEQFF.

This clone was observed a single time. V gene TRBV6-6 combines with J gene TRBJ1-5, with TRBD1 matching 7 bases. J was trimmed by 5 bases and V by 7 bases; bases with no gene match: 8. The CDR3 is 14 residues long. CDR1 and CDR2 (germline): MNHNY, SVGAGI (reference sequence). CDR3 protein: CASTDQGEYQPQHF. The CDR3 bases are TGTGCCAGCACGGATCAGGGGGAATATCAGCCCCAGCATTTT.

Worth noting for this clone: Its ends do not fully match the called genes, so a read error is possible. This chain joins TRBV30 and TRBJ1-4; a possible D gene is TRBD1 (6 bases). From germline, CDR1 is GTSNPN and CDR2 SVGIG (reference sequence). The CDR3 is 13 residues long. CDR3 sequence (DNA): TGTGCCTGCCCGGACAGTAGAAATGGAAAACTGTTTTTT. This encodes CACPDSRNGKLFF.

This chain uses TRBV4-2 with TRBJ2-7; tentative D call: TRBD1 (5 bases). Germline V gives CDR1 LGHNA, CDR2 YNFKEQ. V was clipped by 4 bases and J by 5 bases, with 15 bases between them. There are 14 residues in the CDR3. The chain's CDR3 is CASSPSRGRDEQYF. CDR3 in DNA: TGTGCCAGCAGCCCAAGTCGAGGCAGGGACGAGCAGTACTTC.

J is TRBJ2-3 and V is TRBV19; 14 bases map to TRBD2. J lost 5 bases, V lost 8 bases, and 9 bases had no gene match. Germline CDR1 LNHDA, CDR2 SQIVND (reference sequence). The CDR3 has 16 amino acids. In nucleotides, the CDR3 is TGTGCCAGTCTTGGGACTAGCGGGAGTCGGCTAGATACGCAGTATTTT. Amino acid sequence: CASLGTSGSRLDTQYF.

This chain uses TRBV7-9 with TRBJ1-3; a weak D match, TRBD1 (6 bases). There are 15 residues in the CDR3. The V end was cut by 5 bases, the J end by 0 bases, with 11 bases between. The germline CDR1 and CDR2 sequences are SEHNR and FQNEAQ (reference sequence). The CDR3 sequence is CASSLWTDSGNTIYF. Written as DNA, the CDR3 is TGTGCCAGCAGCCTTTGGACAGACTCTGGAAACACCATATATTTT. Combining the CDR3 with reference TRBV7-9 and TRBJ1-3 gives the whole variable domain DTGVSQNPRHKITKRGQNVTFRCDPISEHNRLYWYRQTLGQGPEFLTYFQNEAQLEKSRLLSDRFSAERPKGSFSTLEIQRTEQGDSAMYLCASSLWTDSGNTIYFGEGSWLTVV.

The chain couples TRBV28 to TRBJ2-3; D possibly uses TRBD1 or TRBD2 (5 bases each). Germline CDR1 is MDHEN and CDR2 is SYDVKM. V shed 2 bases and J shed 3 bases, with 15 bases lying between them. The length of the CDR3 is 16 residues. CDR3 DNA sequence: TGTGCCAGCAGTTTAACCAGAGAGGGGATAACAGATACGCAGTATTTT. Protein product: CASSLTREGITDTQYF. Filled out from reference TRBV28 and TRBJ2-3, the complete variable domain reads DVKVTQSSRYLVKRTGEKVFLECVQDMDHENMFWYRQDPGLGLRLIYFSYDVKMKEKGDIPEGYSVSREKKERFSLILESASTNQTSMYLCASSLTREGITDTQYFGPGTRLTVL.

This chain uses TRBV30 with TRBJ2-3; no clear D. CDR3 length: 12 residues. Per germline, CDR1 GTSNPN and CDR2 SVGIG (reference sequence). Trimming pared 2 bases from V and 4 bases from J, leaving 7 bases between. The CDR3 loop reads CAWSILSDTQYF. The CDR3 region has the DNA TGTGCCTGGAGTATATTATCAGATACGCAGTATTTT.

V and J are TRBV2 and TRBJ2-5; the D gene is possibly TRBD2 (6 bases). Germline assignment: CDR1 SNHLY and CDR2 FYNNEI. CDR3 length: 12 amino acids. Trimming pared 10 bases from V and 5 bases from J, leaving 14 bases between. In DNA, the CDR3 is TGTGCCACCAATTCCCGGGGGGAGACCCAGTACTTC. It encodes CATNSRGETQYF.

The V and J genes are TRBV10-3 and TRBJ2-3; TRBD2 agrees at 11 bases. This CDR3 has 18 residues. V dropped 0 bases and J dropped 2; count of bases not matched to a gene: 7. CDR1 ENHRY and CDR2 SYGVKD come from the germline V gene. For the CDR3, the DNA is TGTGCCATCAGTGAGTCACTAGGGACTAGCGGTACCACAGATACGCAGTATTTT. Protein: CAISESLGTSGTTDTQYF.

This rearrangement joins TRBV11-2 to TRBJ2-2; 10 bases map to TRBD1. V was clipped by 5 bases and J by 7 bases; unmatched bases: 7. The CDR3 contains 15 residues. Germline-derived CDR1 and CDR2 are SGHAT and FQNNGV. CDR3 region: CASSHRDRGFGELFF. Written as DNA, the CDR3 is TGTGCCAGCAGCCACCGGGACAGGGGCTTCGGGGAGCTGTTTTTT.

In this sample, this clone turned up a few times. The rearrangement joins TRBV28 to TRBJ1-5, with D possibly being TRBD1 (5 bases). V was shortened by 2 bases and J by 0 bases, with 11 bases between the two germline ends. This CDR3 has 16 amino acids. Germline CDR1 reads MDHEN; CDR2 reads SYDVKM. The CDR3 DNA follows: TGTGCCAGCAGTTTAGACAGATTTAATAGCAATCAGCCCCAGCATTTT. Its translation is CASSLDRFNSNQPQHF. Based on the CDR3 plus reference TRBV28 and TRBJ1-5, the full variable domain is DVKVTQSSRYLVKRTGEKVFLECVQDMDHENMFWYRQDPGLGLRLIYFSYDVKMKEKGDIPEGYSVSREKKERFSLILESASTNQTSMYLCASSLDRFNSNQPQHFGDGTRLSIL.

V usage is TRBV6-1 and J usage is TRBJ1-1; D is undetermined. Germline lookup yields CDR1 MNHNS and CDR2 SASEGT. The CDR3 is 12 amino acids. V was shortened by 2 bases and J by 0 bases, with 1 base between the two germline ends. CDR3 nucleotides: TGTGCCAGCAGTGAAATGAACACTGAAGCTTTCTTT. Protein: CASSEMNTEAFF.

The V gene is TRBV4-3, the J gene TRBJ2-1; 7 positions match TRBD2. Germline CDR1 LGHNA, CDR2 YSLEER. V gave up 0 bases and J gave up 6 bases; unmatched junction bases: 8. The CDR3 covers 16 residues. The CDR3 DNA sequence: TGCGCCAGCAGCCAAGATCTCAGGGCTAGCGGCAATGAGCAGTTCTTC. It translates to CASSQDLRASGNEQFF.

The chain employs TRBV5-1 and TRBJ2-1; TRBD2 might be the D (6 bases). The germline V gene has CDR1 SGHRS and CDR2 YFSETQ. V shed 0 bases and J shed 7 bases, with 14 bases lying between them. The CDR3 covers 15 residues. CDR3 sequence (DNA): TGCGCCAGCAGCTTGGATATCGGGAGAGGGAATGAGCAGTTCTTC. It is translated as CASSLDIGRGNEQFF.

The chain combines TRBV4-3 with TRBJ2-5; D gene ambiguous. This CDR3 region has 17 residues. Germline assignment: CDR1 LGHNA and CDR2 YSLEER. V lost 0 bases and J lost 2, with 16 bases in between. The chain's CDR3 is CASSQDPPGGEQETQYF. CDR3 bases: TGCGCCAGCAGCCAAGACCCCCCTGGTGGGGAACAAGAGACCCAGTACTTC.

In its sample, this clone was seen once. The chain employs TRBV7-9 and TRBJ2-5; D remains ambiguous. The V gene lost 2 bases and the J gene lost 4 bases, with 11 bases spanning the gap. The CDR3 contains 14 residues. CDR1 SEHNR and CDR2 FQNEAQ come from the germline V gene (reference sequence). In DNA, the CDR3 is TGTGCCAGCAGCTTAAGTGGGTCGGCAGAGACCCAGTACTTC. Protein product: CASSLSGSAETQYF.

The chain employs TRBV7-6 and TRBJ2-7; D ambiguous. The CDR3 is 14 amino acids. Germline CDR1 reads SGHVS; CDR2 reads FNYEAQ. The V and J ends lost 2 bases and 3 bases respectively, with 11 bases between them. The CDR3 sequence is CASSLIRADYEQYF. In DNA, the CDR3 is TGTGCCAGCAGCTTAATCCGGGCGGACTACGAGCAGTACTTC.

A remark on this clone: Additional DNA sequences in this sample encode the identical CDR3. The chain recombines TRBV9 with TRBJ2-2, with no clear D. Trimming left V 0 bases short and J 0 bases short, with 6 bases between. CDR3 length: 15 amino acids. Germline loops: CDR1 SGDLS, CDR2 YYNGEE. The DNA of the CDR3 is TGTGCCAGCAGCGTAGGTGGTGCGAACACCGGGGAGCTGTTTTTT. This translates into CASSVGGANTGELFF.

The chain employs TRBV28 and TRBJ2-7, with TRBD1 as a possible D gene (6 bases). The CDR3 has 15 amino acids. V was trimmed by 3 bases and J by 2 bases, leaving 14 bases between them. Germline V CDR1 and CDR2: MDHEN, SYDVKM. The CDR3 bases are TGTGCCAGCAGTTTGCCCAGGGGCCTCCCCTACGAGCAGTACTTC. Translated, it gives CASSLPRGLPYEQYF.

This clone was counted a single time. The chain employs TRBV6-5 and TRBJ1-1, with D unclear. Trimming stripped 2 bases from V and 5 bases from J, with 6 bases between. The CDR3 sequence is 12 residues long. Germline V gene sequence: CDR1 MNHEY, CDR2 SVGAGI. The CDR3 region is CASSYRWTEAFF. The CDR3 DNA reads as TGTGCCAGCAGTTACCGGTGGACTGAAGCTTTCTTT.

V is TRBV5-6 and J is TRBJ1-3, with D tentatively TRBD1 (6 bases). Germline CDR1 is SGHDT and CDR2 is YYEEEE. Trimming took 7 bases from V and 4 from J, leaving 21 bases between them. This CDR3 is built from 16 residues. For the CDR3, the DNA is TGTGCCAGCTGCTGGGGGGGCGATCGCACCGGAAACACCATATATTTT. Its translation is CASCWGGDRTGNTIYF. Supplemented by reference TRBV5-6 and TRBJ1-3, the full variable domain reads DAGVTQSPTHLIKTRGQQVTLRCSPKSGHDTVSWYQQALGQGPQFIFQYYEEEERQRGNFPDRFSGHQFPNYSSELNVNALLLGDSALYLCASCWGGDRTGNTIYFGEGSWLTVV.

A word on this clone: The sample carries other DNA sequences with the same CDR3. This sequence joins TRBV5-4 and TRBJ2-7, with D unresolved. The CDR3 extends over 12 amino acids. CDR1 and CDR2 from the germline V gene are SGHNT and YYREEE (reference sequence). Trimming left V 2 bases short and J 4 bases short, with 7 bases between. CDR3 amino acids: CASSFGVYEQYF. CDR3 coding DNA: TGTGCCAGCAGCTTTGGAGTATACGAGCAGTACTTC.

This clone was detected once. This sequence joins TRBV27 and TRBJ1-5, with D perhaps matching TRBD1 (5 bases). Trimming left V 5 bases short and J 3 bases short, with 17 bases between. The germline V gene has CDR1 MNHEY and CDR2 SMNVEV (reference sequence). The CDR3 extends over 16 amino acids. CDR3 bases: TGTGCCAGCAGTCCCTCGGGAGGGGACTTCAATCAGCCCCAGCATTTT. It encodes CASSPSGGDFNQPQHF.

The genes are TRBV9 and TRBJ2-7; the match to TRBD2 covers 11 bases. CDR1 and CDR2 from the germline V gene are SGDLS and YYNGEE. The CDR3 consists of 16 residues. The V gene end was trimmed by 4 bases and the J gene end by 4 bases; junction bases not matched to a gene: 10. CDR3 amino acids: CASSPARLAGGYEQYF. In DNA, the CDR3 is TGTGCCAGCAGCCCCGCCCGGCTAGCGGGAGGTTACGAGCAGTACTTC.

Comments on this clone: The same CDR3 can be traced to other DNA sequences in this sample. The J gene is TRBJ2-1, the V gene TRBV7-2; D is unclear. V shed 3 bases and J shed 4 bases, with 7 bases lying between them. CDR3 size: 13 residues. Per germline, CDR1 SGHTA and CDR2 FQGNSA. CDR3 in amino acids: CASSFLAYNEQFF. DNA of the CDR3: TGTGCCAGCAGCTTCTTGGCGTACAATGAGCAGTTCTTC.

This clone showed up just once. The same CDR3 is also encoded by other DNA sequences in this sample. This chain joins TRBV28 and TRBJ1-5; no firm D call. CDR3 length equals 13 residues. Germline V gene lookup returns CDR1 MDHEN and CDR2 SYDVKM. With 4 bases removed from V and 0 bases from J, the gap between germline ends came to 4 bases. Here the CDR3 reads CASSSDSNQPQHF. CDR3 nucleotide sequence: TGTGCCAGCAGTTCTGATAGCAATCAGCCCCAGCATTTT.

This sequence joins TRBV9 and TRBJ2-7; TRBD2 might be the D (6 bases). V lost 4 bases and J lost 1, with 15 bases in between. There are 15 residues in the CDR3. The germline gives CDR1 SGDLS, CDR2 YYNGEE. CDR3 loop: CASSPGDSGSYEQYF. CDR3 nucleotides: TGTGCCAGCAGCCCTGGTGATAGCGGTTCCTACGAGCAGTACTTC.

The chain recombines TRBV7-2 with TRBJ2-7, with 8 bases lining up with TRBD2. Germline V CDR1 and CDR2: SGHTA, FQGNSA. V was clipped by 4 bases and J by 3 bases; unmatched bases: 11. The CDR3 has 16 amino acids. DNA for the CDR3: TGTGCCAGCAGCTCAGCGGGGGTGGCGGAGTACTACGAGCAGTACTTC. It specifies CASSSAGVAEYYEQYF.

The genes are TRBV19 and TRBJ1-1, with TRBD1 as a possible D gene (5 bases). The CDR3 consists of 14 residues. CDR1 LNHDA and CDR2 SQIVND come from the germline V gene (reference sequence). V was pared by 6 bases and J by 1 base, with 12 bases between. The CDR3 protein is CASSPGSANTEAFF. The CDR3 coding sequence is TGTGCCAGTAGCCCAGGGTCGGCGAACACTGAAGCTTTCTTT. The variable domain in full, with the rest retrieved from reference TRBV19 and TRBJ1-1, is DGGITQSPKYLFRKEGQNVTLSCEQNLNHDAMYWYRQDPGQGLRLIYYSQIVNDFQKGDIAEGYSVSREKKESFPLTVTSAQKNPTAFYLCASSPGSANTEAFFGQGTRLTVV.

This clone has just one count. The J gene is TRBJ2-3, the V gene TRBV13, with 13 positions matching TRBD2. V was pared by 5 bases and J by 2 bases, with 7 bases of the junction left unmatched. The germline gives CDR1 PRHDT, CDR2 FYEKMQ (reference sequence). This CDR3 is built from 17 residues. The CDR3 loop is CASSPWTSGGPTDTQYF. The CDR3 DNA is TGTGCCAGCAGCCCGTGGACTAGCGGGGGCCCCACAGATACGCAGTATTTT.